This T cell receptor beta chain was sequenced for a study of PD-L1 blockade in urothelial cancer. The CDR3 spans 13 residues. CDR1 is SGHTA, CDR2 FQGNSA, per germline. V lost 7 bases and J lost 6, with 15 bases in between. Documented time point: peripheral blood 6 weeks after treatment start. The protocol was immunoSEQ multiplex PCR, while the TCRdb copy is restricted to in-frame clones and leaves out a portion. The data hold 30,000 or so clones, with roughly nine tenths observed a single time. This specimen was PBMCs, taken around atezolizumab (anti-PD-L1) treatment. The source of this sequence is a man at least 80 years old with urothelial cancer. The chain carries TRBV7-2 and TRBJ1-1, with a weak D call TRBD1 (6 bases). The CDR3 reads CASTPGGRAEAFF. The CDR3 nucleotides are TGTGCCAGCACCCCGGGGGGCAGGGCTGAAGCTTTCTTT.